The rows below give T cell receptor beta chains drawn from one sample of a study of T cell repertoires in cytomegalovirus infection. TCRdb fed the reads into MiXCR, producing one record per CDR3 protein. Of hundreds of thousands of distinct CDR3 sequences in the sample, under 40% were seen once. The sequencing input was PBMCs. These receptors were taken from a human donor in good health (CMV status not recorded). Some clones in this sample may be carry-over from other donors' samples. CDR3s include the opening cysteine and the closing phenylalanine or tryptophan. Each record gives: clone size, D gene, J gene, V gene, CDR3 DNA, CDR3 protein. D genes are given only for firm matches. Some rows mark clone size as missing; the rest say once, few, many or name a class of expanded clone.

clone size: .; D gene: .; J gene: TRBJ2-5; V gene: TRBV6-1; CDR3 DNA: TGTGCCAGCAGACGAGGGGGTTCCAAGGGAGAGACCCAGTACTTC; CDR3 protein: CASRRGGSKGETQYF
clone size: .; D gene: TRBD1; J gene: TRBJ1-2; V gene: TRBV28; CDR3 DNA: TGTGCCAGCAGTTTGACAGGGTCCACCTATGGCTACACCTTC; CDR3 protein: CASSLTGSTYGYTF
clone size: .; D gene: .; J gene: TRBJ2-4; V gene: TRBV7-9; CDR3 DNA: TGTGCCAGCAGCTTATATCGGACAGAGACCGCCAAAAACATTCAGTACTTC; CDR3 protein: CASSLYRTETAKNIQYF
clone size: .; D gene: TRBD1; J gene: TRBJ2-2; V gene: TRBV12-3/TRBV12-4; CDR3 DNA: TGTGCCAGCAGTTTAGCAGACAGGGGGCTCCTAAACACCGGGGAGCTGTTTTTT; CDR3 protein: CASSLADRGLLNTGELFF
clone size: .; D gene: .; J gene: TRBJ2-3; V gene: TRBV24-1; CDR3 DNA: TGTGCCACCAGTGATTTGAGAGGCAGAAGCACAGATACGCAGTATTTT; CDR3 protein: CATSDLRGRSTDTQYF
clone size: many; D gene: TRBD1; J gene: TRBJ1-5; V gene: TRBV7-2; CDR3 DNA: TGTGCCAGCAGCTTAGGGGACAGTCAGCCCCAGCATTTT; CDR3 protein: CASSLGDSQPQHF
clone size: .; D gene: .; J gene: TRBJ1-2; V gene: TRBV7-8; CDR3 DNA: TGTGCCAGCAGCTTAGGGACAGTCTGGGGCTACACCTTC; CDR3 protein: CASSLGTVWGYTF
clone size: few; D gene: .; J gene: TRBJ1-1; V gene: TRBV6-1; CDR3 DNA: TGTGCCAGCAGGGACGGACCATTCACTGAAGCTTTCTTT; CDR3 protein: CASRDGPFTEAFF
clone size: few; D gene: .; J gene: TRBJ2-7; V gene: TRBV19; CDR3 DNA: TGTGCCAGTAGTATAGACCTGGGATTTACCTACGAGCAGTACTTC; CDR3 protein: CASSIDLGFTYEQYF
clone size: few; D gene: .; J gene: TRBJ2-1; V gene: TRBV11-2; CDR3 DNA: TGTGCCAGCAGGCACGGACAGACCTCCTACAATGAGCAGTTCTTC; CDR3 protein: CASRHGQTSYNEQFF
clone size: .; D gene: .; J gene: TRBJ1-5; V gene: TRBV10-3; CDR3 DNA: TGTGCCATCAGTGAGGGGGGGGAGGGTAGCAATCAGCCCCAGCATTTT; CDR3 protein: CAISEGGEGSNQPQHF
clone size: .; D gene: .; J gene: TRBJ1-2; V gene: TRBV27; CDR3 DNA: TGTGCCAGCAGGACCGACACGACCTATGGCTACACCTTC; CDR3 protein: CASRTDTTYGYTF
clone size: few; D gene: .; J gene: TRBJ1-2; V gene: TRBV2; CDR3 DNA: TGTGCCAGCAGAGTCAGCCTGGAAGAGGGCTACACCTTC; CDR3 protein: CASRVSLEEGYTF
clone size: .; D gene: .; J gene: TRBJ2-7; V gene: TRBV7-6; CDR3 DNA: TGTGCCAGCAGCTTTAGCAGAAACTACGAGCAGTACTTC; CDR3 protein: CASSFSRNYEQYF
clone size: many; D gene: TRBD1; J gene: TRBJ2-7; V gene: TRBV28; CDR3 DNA: TGTGCCAGCAGTCCCGACAGGGTTCCCTACGAGCAGTACTTC; CDR3 protein: CASSPDRVPYEQYF
clone size: many; D gene: TRBD1; J gene: TRBJ1-4; V gene: TRBV28; CDR3 DNA: TGTGCCAGCAGTTTAGAGGGACAGGGCACTAATGAAAAACTGTTTTTT; CDR3 protein: CASSLEGQGTNEKLFF
clone size: .; D gene: .; J gene: TRBJ1-5; V gene: TRBV19; CDR3 DNA: TGTGCCAGTAGTATTATGGGCAGCATCAATCAGCCCCAGCATTTT; CDR3 protein: CASSIMGSINQPQHF